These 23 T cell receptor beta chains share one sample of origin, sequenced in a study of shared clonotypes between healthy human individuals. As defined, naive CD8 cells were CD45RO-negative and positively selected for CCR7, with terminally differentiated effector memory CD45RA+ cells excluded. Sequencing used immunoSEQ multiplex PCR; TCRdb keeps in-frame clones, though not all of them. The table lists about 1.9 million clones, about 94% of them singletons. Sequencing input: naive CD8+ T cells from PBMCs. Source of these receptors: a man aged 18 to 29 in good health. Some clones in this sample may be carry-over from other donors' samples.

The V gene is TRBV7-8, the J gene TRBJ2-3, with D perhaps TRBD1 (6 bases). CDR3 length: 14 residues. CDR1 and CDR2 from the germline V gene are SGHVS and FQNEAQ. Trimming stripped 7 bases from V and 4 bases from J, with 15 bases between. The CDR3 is CASTKVTGSDTQYF. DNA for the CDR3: TGTGCCAGCACCAAAGTGACAGGATCAGATACGCAGTATTTT.

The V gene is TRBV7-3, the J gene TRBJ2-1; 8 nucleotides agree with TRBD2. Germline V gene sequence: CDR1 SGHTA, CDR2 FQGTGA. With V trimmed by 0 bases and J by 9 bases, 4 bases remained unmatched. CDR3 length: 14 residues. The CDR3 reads CASSLTGGAVEQFF. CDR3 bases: TGTGCCAGCAGCTTAACCGGGGGGGCCGTTGAGCAGTTCTTC.

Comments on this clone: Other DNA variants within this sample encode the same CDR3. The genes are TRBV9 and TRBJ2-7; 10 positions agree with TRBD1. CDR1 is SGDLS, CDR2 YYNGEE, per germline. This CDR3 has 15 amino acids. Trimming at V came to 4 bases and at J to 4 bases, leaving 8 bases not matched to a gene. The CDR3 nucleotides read TGTGCCAGCAGCCCGAGGACAGGGGGAGGGTACGAGCAGTACTTC. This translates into CASSPRTGGGYEQYF.

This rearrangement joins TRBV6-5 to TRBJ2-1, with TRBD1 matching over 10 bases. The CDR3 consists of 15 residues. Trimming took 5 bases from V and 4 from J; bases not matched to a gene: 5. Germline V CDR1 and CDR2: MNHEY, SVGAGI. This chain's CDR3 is CASSTGTGDYNEQFF. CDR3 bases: TGTGCCAGCAGTACCGGGACAGGGGATTACAATGAGCAGTTCTTC.

CDR3 loop: CASSTPKGFGYTF. In DNA, the CDR3 is TGTGCCAGTAGCACCCCCAAAGGGTTTGGCTACACCTTC. V is TRBV19 and J is TRBJ1-2; D is uncertain. The V and J ends lost 6 bases and 7 bases respectively, with 15 bases between them. Germline V gives CDR1 LNHDA, CDR2 SQIVND (reference sequence). The CDR3 length is 13 residues. Full variable domain (outside the CDR3, taken from reference TRBV19 and TRBJ1-2): DGGITQSPKYLFRKEGQNVTLSCEQNLNHDAMYWYRQDPGQGLRLIYYSQIVNDFQKGDIAEGYSVSREKKESFPLTVTSAQKNPTAFYLCASSTPKGFGYTFGSGTRLTVV.

The CDR3 here is CASSLPTDMNTEAFF. CDR3 bases: TGTGCCAGCAGCCTACCGACAGACATGAACACTGAAGCTTTCTTT. The V and J genes are TRBV14 and TRBJ1-1; weak D call: TRBD1 (5 bases). The length of the CDR3 is 15 residues. Germline CDR1 reads SGHDN; CDR2 reads FVKESK. V was pared by 4 bases and J by 0 bases, with 12 bases between. Full variable domain (outside the CDR3, taken from reference TRBV14 and TRBJ1-1): EAGVTQFPSHSVIEKGQTVTLRCDPISGHDNLYWYRRVMGKEIKFLLHFVKESKQDESGMPNNRFLAERTGGTYSTLKVQPAELEDSGVYFCASSLPTDMNTEAFFGQGTRLTVV.

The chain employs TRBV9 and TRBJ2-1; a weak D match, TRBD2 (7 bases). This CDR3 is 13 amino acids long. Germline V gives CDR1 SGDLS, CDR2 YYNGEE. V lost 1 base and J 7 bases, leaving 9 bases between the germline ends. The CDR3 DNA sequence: TGTGCCAGCAGCGTAAGCGGGACAAATGAGCAGTTCTTC. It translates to CASSVSGTNEQFF.

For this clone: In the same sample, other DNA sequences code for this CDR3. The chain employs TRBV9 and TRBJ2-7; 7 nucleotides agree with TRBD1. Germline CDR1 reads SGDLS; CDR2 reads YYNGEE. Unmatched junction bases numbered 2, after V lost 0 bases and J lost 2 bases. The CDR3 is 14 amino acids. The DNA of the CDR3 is TGTGCCAGCAGCGTAGGGGACAGAGCCTACGAGCAGTACTTC. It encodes CASSVGDRAYEQYF.

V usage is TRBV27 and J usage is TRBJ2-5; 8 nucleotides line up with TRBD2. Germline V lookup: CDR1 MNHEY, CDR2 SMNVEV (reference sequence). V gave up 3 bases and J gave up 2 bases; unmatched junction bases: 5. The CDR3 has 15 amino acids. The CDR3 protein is CASSLSLADQETQYF. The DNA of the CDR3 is TGTGCCAGCAGTTTGTCACTAGCGGATCAAGAGACCCAGTACTTC.

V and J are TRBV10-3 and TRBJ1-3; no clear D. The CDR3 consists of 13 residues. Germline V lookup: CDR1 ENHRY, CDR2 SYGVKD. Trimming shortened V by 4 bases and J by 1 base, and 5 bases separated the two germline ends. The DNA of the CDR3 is TGTGCCATCAGTGCCGGGTCTGGAAACACCATATATTTT. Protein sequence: CAISAGSGNTIYF.

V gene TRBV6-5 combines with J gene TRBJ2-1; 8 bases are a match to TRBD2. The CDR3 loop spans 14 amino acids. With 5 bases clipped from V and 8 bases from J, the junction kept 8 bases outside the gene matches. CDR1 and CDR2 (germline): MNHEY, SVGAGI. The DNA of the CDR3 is TGTGCCAGCAGTGTAGCGGGGTACTCCCATGAGCAGTTCTTC. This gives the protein CASSVAGYSHEQFF.

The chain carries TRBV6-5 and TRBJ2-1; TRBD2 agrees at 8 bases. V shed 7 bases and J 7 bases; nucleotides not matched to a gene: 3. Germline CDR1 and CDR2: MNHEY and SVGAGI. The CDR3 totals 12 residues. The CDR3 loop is CASTSGGNEQFF. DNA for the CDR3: TGTGCCAGCACCTCGGGGGGGAATGAGCAGTTCTTC.

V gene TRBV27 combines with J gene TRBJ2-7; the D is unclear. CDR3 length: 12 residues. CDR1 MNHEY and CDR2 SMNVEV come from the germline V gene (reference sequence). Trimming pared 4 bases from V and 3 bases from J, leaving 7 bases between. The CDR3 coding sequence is TGTGCCAGCAGTTCCCAGAACTACGAGCAGTACTTC. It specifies CASSSQNYEQYF.

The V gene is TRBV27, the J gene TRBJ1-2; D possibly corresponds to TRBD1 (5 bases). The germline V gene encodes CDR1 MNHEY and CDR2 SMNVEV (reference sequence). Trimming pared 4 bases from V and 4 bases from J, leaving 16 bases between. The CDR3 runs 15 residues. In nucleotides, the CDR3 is TGTGCCAGCAGTTCCTATATCAGGGCCCCCTATGGCTACACCTTC. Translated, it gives CASSSYIRAPYGYTF.

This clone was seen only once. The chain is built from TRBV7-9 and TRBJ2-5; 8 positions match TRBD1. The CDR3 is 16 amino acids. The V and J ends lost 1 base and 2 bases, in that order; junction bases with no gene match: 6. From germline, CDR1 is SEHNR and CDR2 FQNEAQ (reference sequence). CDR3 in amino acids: CASSLGGDRRQETQYF. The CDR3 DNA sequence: TGTGCCAGCAGCTTAGGGGGGGACAGGAGACAAGAGACCCAGTACTTC.

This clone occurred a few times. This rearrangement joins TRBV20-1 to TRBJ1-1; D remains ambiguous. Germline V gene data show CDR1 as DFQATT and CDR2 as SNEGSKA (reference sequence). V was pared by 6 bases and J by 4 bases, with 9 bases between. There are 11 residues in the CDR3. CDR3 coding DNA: TGCAGTGCCACCCTGGGCACTGAAGCTTTCTTT. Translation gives CSATLGTEAFF.

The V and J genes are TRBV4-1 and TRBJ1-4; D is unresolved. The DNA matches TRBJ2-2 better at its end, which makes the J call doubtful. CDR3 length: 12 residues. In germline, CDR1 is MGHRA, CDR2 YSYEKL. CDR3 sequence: CASSRVGKELFF. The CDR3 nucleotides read TGCGCCAGCAGCCGGGTGGGGAAGGAGCTGTTTTTT.

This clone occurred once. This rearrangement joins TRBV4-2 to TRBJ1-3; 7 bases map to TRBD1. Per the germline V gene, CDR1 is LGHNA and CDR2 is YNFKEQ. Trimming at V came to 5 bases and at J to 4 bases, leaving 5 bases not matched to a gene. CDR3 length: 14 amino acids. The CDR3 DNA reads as TGTGCCAGCAGCTTGGACAGGTCCGGAAACACCATATATTTT. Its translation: CASSLDRSGNTIYF.

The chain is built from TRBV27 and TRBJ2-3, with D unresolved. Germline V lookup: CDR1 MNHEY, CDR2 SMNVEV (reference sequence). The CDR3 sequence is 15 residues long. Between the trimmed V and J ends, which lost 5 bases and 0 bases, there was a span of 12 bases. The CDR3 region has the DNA TGTGCCAGCAGTCCACCGGACCTTAGCACAGATACGCAGTATTTT. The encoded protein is CASSPPDLSTDTQYF.

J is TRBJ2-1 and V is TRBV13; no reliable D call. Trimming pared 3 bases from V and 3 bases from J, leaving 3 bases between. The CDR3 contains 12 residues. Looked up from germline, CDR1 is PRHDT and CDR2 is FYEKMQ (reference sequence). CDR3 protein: CASSFVYNEQFF. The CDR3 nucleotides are TGTGCCAGCAGCTTTGTCTACAATGAGCAGTTCTTC.

The CDR3 loop reads CASSLGSAGTRANYGYTF. In nucleotides, the CDR3 is TGTGCCAGCAGCTTAGGGTCTGCGGGTACTCGAGCTAACTATGGCTACACCTTC. The V and J genes are TRBV7-2 and TRBJ1-2, with D hard to call. Germline loops: CDR1 SGHTA, CDR2 FQGNSA. V was cut by 1 base and J by 0 bases, with 18 bases left in between. The CDR3 sequence is 18 residues long.

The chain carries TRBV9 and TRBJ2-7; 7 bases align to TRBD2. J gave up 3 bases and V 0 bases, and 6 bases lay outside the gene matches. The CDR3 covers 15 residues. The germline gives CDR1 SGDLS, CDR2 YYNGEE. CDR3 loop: CASSVGLAEIYEQYF. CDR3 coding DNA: TGTGCCAGCAGCGTAGGTCTAGCGGAGATCTACGAGCAGTACTTC.

This CDR3 reads CASSPNGGLSYNEQFF. The DNA of the CDR3 is TGTGCCAGCAGCCCCAACGGCGGTTTATCCTACAATGAGCAGTTCTTC. V usage is TRBV7-9 and J usage is TRBJ2-1; D gene ambiguous. The V end lost 5 bases, the J end lost 1 base, and 15 bases lay between the germline ends. The CDR3 consists of 16 residues. In germline, CDR1 is SEHNR, CDR2 FQNEAQ (reference sequence).